The entry that follows covers one T cell receptor (beta chain) sequence. Trimming removed 3 bases from V and 4 bases from J, with 9 bases in between. Germline CDR1 is MNHNS and CDR2 is SASEGT. The CDR3 is 13 residues long. The authors' processing: Quantification of nucleated cells was approximated via reference gene primer amplification. Sequenced by immunoSEQ multiplex PCR; TCRdb stores in-frame clones only, minus some. The DNA gave D and trimming, while V, J and clone size come from that table. The sample lists 95,000 to 150,000 clones, 70% to 90% occurring once. This sample is part of a study of blood T cell repertoires in COVID-19. Across the whole study: Sample material is recorded as cDNA or gDNA derived from T cells, B-cell-depleted T cells, or PBMCs.

What was sequenced was peripheral blood. The chain has TRBV6-1 and TRBJ1-2; D gene uncertain. This TCR was sampled from a man aged 35-49 years with acute or convalescent COVID-19. DNA for the CDR3: TGTGCCAGCAGTGAGCGTCAAAGCTATGGCTACACCTTC. This encodes CASSERQSYGYTF.